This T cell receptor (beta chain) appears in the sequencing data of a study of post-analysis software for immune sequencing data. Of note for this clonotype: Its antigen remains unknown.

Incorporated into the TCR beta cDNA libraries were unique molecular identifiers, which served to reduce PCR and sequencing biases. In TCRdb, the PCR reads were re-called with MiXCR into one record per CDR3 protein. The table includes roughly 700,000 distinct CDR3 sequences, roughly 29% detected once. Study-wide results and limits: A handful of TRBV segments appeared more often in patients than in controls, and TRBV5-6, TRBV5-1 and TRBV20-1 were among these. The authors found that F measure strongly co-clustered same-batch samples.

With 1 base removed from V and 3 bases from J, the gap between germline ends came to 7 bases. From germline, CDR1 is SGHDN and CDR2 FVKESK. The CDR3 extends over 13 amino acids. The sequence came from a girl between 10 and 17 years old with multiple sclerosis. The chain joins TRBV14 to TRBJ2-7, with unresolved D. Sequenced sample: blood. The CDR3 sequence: CASSQARFYEQYF. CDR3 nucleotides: TGTGCCAGCAGCCAAGCTAGGTTCTACGAGCAGTACTTC.